This is a list of T cell receptor beta chains from one sample in a study of shared clonotypes between healthy human individuals. The protocol was immunoSEQ multiplex PCR, while the TCRdb copy is restricted to in-frame clones and leaves out a portion. In the table there are roughly 2.2 million clones, 92% of which are singletons. Source material: naive CD4+ T cells from PBMCs. The receptors shown here come from a man between 18 and 35 years old in good health. Some clones in this sample may be carry-over from other donors' samples. The CDR3 runs from the conserved cysteine through the conserved F or W. Each record gives: V gene, D gene, clone size, J gene, CDR3 DNA, CDR3 protein. The D gene is left open where the match is weak. The size entry is marked missing in some rows and otherwise reads once, few, many or a size class.

v_gene: TRBV9; d_gene: TRBD2; abundance: NA; j_gene: TRBJ2-2; CDR3nt: TGTGCCAGCAGCGCGAGAGGACTAGCGGCTAACACCGGGGAGCTGTTTTTT; CDR3aa: CASSARGLAANTGELFF
v_gene: TRBV2; d_gene: TRBD2; abundance: NA; j_gene: TRBJ2-5; CDR3nt: TGTGCCGGGCAGAGTGATGCTAGCGGAGGCCAAGAGACCCAGTACTTC; CDR3aa: CAGQSDASGGQETQYF
v_gene: TRBV2; d_gene: TRBD2; abundance: NA; j_gene: TRBJ2-1; CDR3nt: TGTGCCAGCAGGGGGACTAGCGGGAGGGCCCATGAGCAGTTCTTC; CDR3aa: CASRGTSGRAHEQFF
v_gene: TRBV10-3; d_gene: TRBD1; abundance: NA; j_gene: TRBJ2-5; CDR3nt: TGTGCCATCAGCAACAGGGACAGTCCTGCTCAAGAGACCCAGTACTTC; CDR3aa: CAISNRDSPAQETQYF
v_gene: TRBV9; d_gene: NA; abundance: NA; j_gene: TRBJ2-1; CDR3nt: TGTGCCAGCAGCGTAGTCCCGGATTCCTACAATGAGCAGTTCTTC; CDR3aa: CASSVVPDSYNEQFF
v_gene: TRBV28; d_gene: NA; abundance: NA; j_gene: TRBJ2-7; CDR3nt: TGTGCCAGCAGTGAACAGGGGAGGTCGAGGGAGCAGTACTTC; CDR3aa: CASSEQGRSREQYF
v_gene: TRBV28; d_gene: NA; abundance: NA; j_gene: TRBJ2-5; CDR3nt: TGTGCCAGCAGTTCCCAAACCCCCACAGCGGTAGACCAAGAGACCCAGTACTTC; CDR3aa: CASSSQTPTAVDQETQYF
v_gene: TRBV7-2; d_gene: TRBD2; abundance: NA; j_gene: TRBJ2-7; CDR3nt: TGTGCCAGCACCGGGGGGACTAGCACCTACGAGCAGTACTTC; CDR3aa: CASTGGTSTYEQYF
v_gene: TRBV6-6; d_gene: NA; abundance: NA; j_gene: TRBJ2-2; CDR3nt: TGTGCCAGCAGAACGGGATCTATGTTGGTCGGGGAGCTGTTTTTT; CDR3aa: CASRTGSMLVGELFF
v_gene: TRBV28; d_gene: TRBD2; abundance: NA; j_gene: TRBJ2-1; CDR3nt: TGTGCCAGCAGTCCCCGCGGGGGGCAGTTCTTC; CDR3aa: CASSPRGGQFF
v_gene: TRBV5-1; d_gene: TRBD1; abundance: NA; j_gene: TRBJ2-1; CDR3nt: TGCGCCAGCAGCTTGTTGCAGGGGGCGCCGGGCAATGAGCAGTTCTTC; CDR3aa: CASSLLQGAPGNEQFF
v_gene: TRBV7-8; d_gene: TRBD1; abundance: NA; j_gene: TRBJ1-5; CDR3nt: TGTGCCAGCAGCTTAGTGCGGGACAGGGGGCAAGTCAATCAGCCCCAGCATTTT; CDR3aa: CASSLVRDRGQVNQPQHF
v_gene: TRBV5-5; d_gene: NA; abundance: NA; j_gene: TRBJ1-1; CDR3nt: TGTGCCAGCAGCTTGGTAGACCTAAGTGGGACTGAAGCTTTCTTT; CDR3aa: CASSLVDLSGTEAFF
v_gene: TRBV18; d_gene: NA; abundance: NA; j_gene: TRBJ2-7; CDR3nt: TGTGCCAGCTCACCACGGGCGGAGGAGCAGTACTTC; CDR3aa: CASSPRAEEQYF
v_gene: TRBV11-3; d_gene: TRBD1; abundance: NA; j_gene: TRBJ2-5; CDR3nt: TGTGCCAGCAGCTTAGGACGACAGGGCCAAGAGACCCAGTACTTC; CDR3aa: CASSLGRQGQETQYF
v_gene: TRBV10-1; d_gene: TRBD1; abundance: NA; j_gene: TRBJ2-3; CDR3nt: TGCGCCAGCAGTGAGTCGGGGACAGCATTTGGTACGCAGTATTTT; CDR3aa: CASSESGTAFGTQYF
v_gene: TRBV18; d_gene: TRBD1; abundance: NA; j_gene: TRBJ2-4; CDR3nt: TGTGCCAGCTCACCTCCGGGACAGTTCCCTAGGGCCAAAAACATTCAGTACTTC; CDR3aa: CASSPPGQFPRAKNIQYF
v_gene: TRBV4-1; d_gene: NA; abundance: NA; j_gene: TRBJ2-3; CDR3nt: TGCGCCAGCAGCCAAGGGCAGACTAGCACAGATACGCAGTATTTT; CDR3aa: CASSQGQTSTDTQYF
v_gene: TRBV30; d_gene: TRBD2; abundance: NA; j_gene: TRBJ2-2; CDR3nt: TGTGCCTGGAGTGTAGTCAGCGGGAGGGCCTTTGGGACCGGGGAGCTGTTTTTT; CDR3aa: CAWSVVSGRAFGTGELFF
v_gene: TRBV15; d_gene: NA; abundance: NA; j_gene: TRBJ1-4; CDR3nt: TGTGCCACCAGCACTCCGACAGGTACTAATGAAAAACTGTTTTTT; CDR3aa: CATSTPTGTNEKLFF
v_gene: TRBV5-1; d_gene: TRBD1; abundance: NA; j_gene: TRBJ2-7; CDR3nt: TGCGCCAGCAGTGGACAGGGGGGTTCCTACGAGCAGTACTTC; CDR3aa: CASSGQGGSYEQYF
v_gene: TRBV7-2; d_gene: NA; abundance: NA; j_gene: TRBJ2-4; CDR3nt: TGTGCCAGCAGCCCTGCCGTAGCCAAAAACATTCAGTACTTC; CDR3aa: CASSPAVAKNIQYF
v_gene: TRBV28; d_gene: TRBD1; abundance: NA; j_gene: TRBJ2-5; CDR3nt: TGTGCCAGCAGGGGGGACAGGGATATGGAGACCCAGTACTTC; CDR3aa: CASRGDRDMETQYF
v_gene: TRBV5-1; d_gene: NA; abundance: once; j_gene: TRBJ2-3; CDR3nt: TGCGCCAGCAGCTTCACGGTCACAGATACGCAGTATTTT; CDR3aa: CASSFTVTDTQYF
v_gene: TRBV29-1; d_gene: NA; abundance: NA; j_gene: TRBJ1-1; CDR3nt: TGCAGCGTTGATCGACAGGCAAAAGCTTTCTTT; CDR3aa: CSVDRQAKAFF
v_gene: TRBV28; d_gene: NA; abundance: NA; j_gene: TRBJ2-2; CDR3nt: TGTGCCAGCAGTCTCACGACAGTTCTAACCGGGGAGCTGTTTTTT; CDR3aa: CASSLTTVLTGELFF
v_gene: TRBV5-1; d_gene: NA; abundance: NA; j_gene: TRBJ2-7; CDR3nt: TGCGCCAGCAGCCCGTCGGCCGAGGTCTCTGACGAGCAGTACTTC; CDR3aa: CASSPSAEVSDEQYF
v_gene: TRBV28; d_gene: NA; abundance: NA; j_gene: TRBJ2-1; CDR3nt: TGTGCCAGCACAACTAGAAGGGAGCAGTTCTTC; CDR3aa: CASTTRREQFF
v_gene: TRBV30; d_gene: TRBD2; abundance: NA; j_gene: TRBJ2-2; CDR3nt: TGTGCCTGGAGTTCGTCGGGCGGGAGCATCACCGGGGAGCTGTTTTTT; CDR3aa: CAWSSSGGSITGELFF
v_gene: TRBV19; d_gene: NA; abundance: NA; j_gene: TRBJ2-3; CDR3nt: TGTGCCAGTAGTATTCAGGGGACTCGCACAGATACGCAGTATTTT; CDR3aa: CASSIQGTRTDTQYF
v_gene: TRBV7-3; d_gene: NA; abundance: NA; j_gene: TRBJ2-3; CDR3nt: TGTGCCAGCAGCTTTTCGTCACCGGATACGCAGTATTTT; CDR3aa: CASSFSSPDTQYF
v_gene: TRBV27; d_gene: NA; abundance: NA; j_gene: TRBJ2-1; CDR3nt: TGTGCCACGCAGGCGAAGGGAGTTCACTACAATGAGCAGTTCTTC; CDR3aa: CATQAKGVHYNEQFF
v_gene: TRBV5-1; d_gene: TRBD1; abundance: NA; j_gene: TRBJ2-7; CDR3nt: TGCGCCAGCAGCTTGGGGACAGGGAGCGGCAACGAGCAGTACTTC; CDR3aa: CASSLGTGSGNEQYF
v_gene: TRBV28; d_gene: NA; abundance: NA; j_gene: TRBJ1-2; CDR3nt: TGTGCCAGCAGTCTACCGCCCCTAGTGGGGTTTGGCTACACCTTC; CDR3aa: CASSLPPLVGFGYTF
v_gene: TRBV20-1; d_gene: NA; abundance: NA; j_gene: TRBJ1-1; CDR3nt: TGCAGTGCCATGGACACTGAAGCTTTCTTT; CDR3aa: CSAMDTEAFF
v_gene: TRBV11-2; d_gene: TRBD2; abundance: NA; j_gene: TRBJ2-2; CDR3nt: TGTGCCAGCAGCTTAAAACTCTGGCGGGAGGGCCTAAGGGAGCTGTTTTTT; CDR3aa: CASSLKLWREGLRELFF
v_gene: TRBV5-1; d_gene: NA; abundance: once; j_gene: TRBJ2-5; CDR3nt: TGCGCCAGCAGCTTGGGGCCACAAGAGACCCAGTACTTC; CDR3aa: CASSLGPQETQYF